This T cell receptor beta chain originates from a study of T-cell memory formation after mild COVID-19. The study, taken as a whole, reports: There were some responding clones in pre-infection memory, which suggested that cross-reactive memory had joined. Day 15 to 85 contracting clones showed balanced CD4/CD8; day 15 to 37 expanders favored CD4+. CM and EM subsets held most contracting CD4+ clones; EMRA held CD8+ ones.

The sample holds many counts of this clonotype. The antigen is unknown. Germline-derived CDR1 and CDR2 are SEHNR and FQNEAQ (reference sequence). The V gene lost 1 base and the J gene lost 5 bases, with 7 bases spanning the gap. The CDR3 totals 13 residues. From 5'RACE with constant-segment primers came TCR alpha and TCR beta cDNA libraries that carried sample barcodes and UMIs. TCRdb recomputed calls from the 5' RACE reads with MiXCR, one row per CDR3 protein. The sample holds roughly 180,000 distinct CDR3 sequences, around a tenth seen once. The chain recombines TRBV7-9 with TRBJ2-3; possibly TRBD2 for D (6 bases). This receptor was identified in a man aged 18-30 years who had mild COVID-19 (a few samples of this study predate the infection). Cell type and time point are not known. Sequenced input: PBMCs or a T cell subset sorted from them (not recorded which). CDR3 bases: TGTGCCAGCAGCTTAGACGGGGGAGATACGCAGTATTTT. Its translation is CASSLDGGDTQYF. The full variable domain, in which reference TRBV7-9 and TRBJ2-3 provide the parts outside the CDR3, is DTGVSQNPRHKITKRGQNVTFRCDPISEHNRLYWYRQTLGQGPEFLTYFQNEAQLEKSRLLSDRFSAERPKGSFSTLEIQRTEQGDSAMYLCASSLDGGDTQYFGPGTRLTVL.